What follows are 14 T cell receptor beta chains derived from one specimen sequenced in a study of blood T cell repertoires in COVID-19. Sequenced by immunoSEQ multiplex PCR; TCRdb stores in-frame clones only, minus some. The sample holds 60,000 to 80,000 clones, 88% seen once. Material for sequencing was peripheral blood. The receptors come from a human donor in a cohort sampled during active COVID-19.

The chain links TRBV27 to TRBJ2-3; TRBD2 is a possible D gene (5 bases). V lost 4 bases to trimming and J lost 2 bases, with 16 bases between them. The CDR3 extends over 16 amino acids. Germline-derived CDR1 and CDR2 are MNHEY and SMNVEV (reference sequence). The CDR3: CASSSLALLPTDTQYF. The CDR3 coding sequence is TGTGCCAGCAGTTCTCTAGCTCTACTACCCACAGATACGCAGTATTTT.

V gene TRBV13 combines with J gene TRBJ2-3, with 7 nucleotides matching TRBD2. Germline CDR1 reads PRHDT; CDR2 reads FYEKMQ (reference sequence). The CDR3 has 15 residues. The J segment lost 2 bases and the V segment lost 2 bases, leaving 4 bases of the junction unmatched. The CDR3, as DNA: TGTGCCAGCAGCTTAATGGCGGGGGACACAGATACGCAGTATTTT. This sequence encodes CASSLMAGDTDTQYF.

This clone was recorded a few times. The rearrangement links TRBV5-1 to TRBJ2-1; D is uncertain. The CDR3 spans 13 residues. V lost 0 bases and J lost 5, with 6 bases in between. Germline CDR1 SGHRS, CDR2 YFSETQ. CDR3 nucleotides: TGCGCCAGCAGCTTGGATCACAACAATGAGCAGTTCTTC. It encodes CASSLDHNNEQFF.

The CDR3 loop reads CASSIGSQEWETQYF. CDR3 DNA: TGTGCCAGTAGTATAGGGTCACAGGAGTGGGAGACCCAGTACTTC. The V and J genes are TRBV19 and TRBJ2-5; TRBD1 might be the D (5 bases). Germline V gives CDR1 LNHDA, CDR2 SQIVND (reference sequence). The V and J ends lost 1 base and 5 bases respectively, with 14 bases between them. The CDR3 loop spans 15 amino acids.

This clone was seen once. V gene TRBV6-6 combines with J gene TRBJ2-1; 12 bases are a match to TRBD1. Germline CDR1 is MNHNY and CDR2 is SVGAGI (reference sequence). V shed 5 bases, J shed 8 bases, and the junction held 7 bases outside the gene matches. The CDR3 runs to 15 residues. CDR3 DNA: TGTGCCAGCAGTACGGGGACAGGGGGCATGTATGAGCAGTTCTTC. As protein: CASSTGTGGMYEQFF.

The chain links TRBV11-2 to TRBJ2-1, with 9 bases identical to TRBD2. The CDR3 is made up of 16 amino acids. Germline trimming cut 0 bases from V and 3 bases from J; bases unmatched to any gene: 3. CDR1 is SGHAT and CDR2 is FQNNGV in the germline V gene. CDR3 nucleotides: TGTGCCAGCAGCTTAGAAGGCGGGGGGGTCTACAATGAGCAGTTCTTC. The encoded protein is CASSLEGGGVYNEQFF. The complete variable domain, with remaining parts taken from reference TRBV11-2 and TRBJ2-1, reads EAGVAQSPRYKIIEKRQSVAFWCNPISGHATLYWYQQILGQGPKLLIQFQNNGVVDDSQLPKDRFSAERLKGVDSTLKIQPAKLEDSAVYLCASSLEGGGVYNEQFFGPGTRLTVL.

The chain is built from TRBV30 and TRBJ1-2; D gene uncertain. The V end was cut by 0 bases, the J end by 7 bases, with 6 bases between. From germline, CDR1 is GTSNPN and CDR2 SVGIG (reference sequence). The CDR3 loop spans 11 amino acids. The CDR3 loop reads CAWSVSLGYTF. In DNA form, the CDR3 reads TGTGCCTGGAGTGTAAGCCTTGGCTACACCTTC.

The rearrangement joins TRBV3-1 (or the pseudogene TRBV3-2) to TRBJ1-5; a weak D match, TRBD1 (5 bases). V gave up 4 bases and J gave up 6 bases, with 22 bases separating them. The CDR3 contains 17 residues. CDR1 is LGHDT and CDR2 is YNNKEL in the germline V gene (reference sequence). CDR3 region: CASSLGKGGARGQPQHF. In DNA form, the CDR3 reads TGTGCCAGCAGCCTTGGGAAAGGAGGGGCACGGGGTCAGCCCCAGCATTTT.

This clone was picked up one time. The chain couples TRBV3-1 (or the pseudogene TRBV3-2) to TRBJ1-3, with TRBD1 matching 9 bases. CDR3 size: 18 residues. The V segment lost 4 bases and the J segment 0 bases; nucleotides outside the gene matches: 10. Germline V lookup: CDR1 LGHDT, CDR2 YNNKEL (reference sequence). This CDR3 is CASSRPGTGSGSGNTIYF. Written as DNA, the CDR3 is TGTGCCAGCAGCCGACCCGGGACAGGGTCGGGCTCTGGAAACACCATATATTTT.

The rearrangement joins TRBV6-2 or TRBV6-3 to TRBJ1-1, with D tentatively TRBD1 (6 bases). Germline V gene lookup returns CDR1 MNHEY and CDR2 SVGEGT. There are 18 residues in the CDR3. V lost 2 bases and J 7 bases, leaving 26 bases between the germline ends. The CDR3: CASSYPIPGQDLGGEAFF. CDR3 nucleotide sequence: TGTGCCAGCAGTTACCCCATTCCGGGACAAGACCTTGGGGGTGAAGCTTTCTTT.

The rearrangement links TRBV6-5 to TRBJ2-3; TRBD2 aligns across 8 bases. The CDR3 totals 15 residues. Looked up from germline, CDR1 is MNHEY and CDR2 is SVGAGI. V lost 7 bases and J lost 0; bases outside the gene matches: 6. CDR3 region: CASKESGGSTDTQYF. The DNA for the CDR3 is TGTGCCAGCAAAGAAAGCGGGGGAAGCACAGATACGCAGTATTTT.

CDR3 nucleotides: TGTGCCAGCAGTCCCTCGCCGGGGGGGTTCACCTACGAGCAGTACTTC. Protein sequence: CASSPSPGGFTYEQYF. V gene TRBV2 combines with J gene TRBJ2-7, with TRBD2 matching 8 bases. Unmatched junction bases numbered 11, after V lost 5 bases and J lost 2 bases. The germline V gene encodes CDR1 SNHLY and CDR2 FYNNEI. The CDR3 has 16 residues.

This clone showed up just once. The chain couples TRBV7-9 to TRBJ1-4, with D unresolved. Germline lookup yields CDR1 SEHNR and CDR2 FQNEAQ (reference sequence). Trimming left V 7 bases short and J 7 bases short, with 13 bases between. The CDR3 extends over 13 amino acids. CDR3 coding DNA: TGTGCCAGCACCCCTCTAGCAGCTGAAAAACTGTTTTTT. Its translation is CASTPLAAEKLFF.

The chain has TRBV6-5 and TRBJ2-7, with D possibly TRBD2 on 5 matching bases. The CDR3 runs 16 residues. Trimming removed 0 bases at V and 3 bases at J, with 15 bases between. CDR1 is MNHEY, CDR2 SVGAGI, per germline. CDR3 loop: CASSYSSSSGIYEQYF. The CDR3 region has the DNA TGTGCCAGCAGTTACTCGAGTTCGTCGGGAATCTACGAGCAGTACTTC.